Sequencing of this TCR beta chain was carried out in a study of technical replicates of blood from several donors. This clone appeared a single time. The data were produced by immunoSEQ multiplex PCR, yet TCRdb's version contains in-frame clones alone and is incomplete. The data contain around 80,000 clones, nearly 98% of them singletons. The clonotype originates from a human donor in good health. What was sequenced was T cells isolated from PBMCs.

The CDR3 loop is CASSLRQDSEQYF. CDR3 bases: TGCGCCAGCAGCTTGCGACAGGACTCCGAGCAGTACTTC. The chain is built from TRBV5-1 and TRBJ2-7; TRBD1 might be the D (6 bases). With 1 base removed from V and 6 bases from J, the gap between germline ends came to 11 bases. The CDR3 extends over 13 amino acids. Germline CDR1 reads SGHRS; CDR2 reads YFSETQ.